This is a list of T cell receptor beta chains from one sample in a study of blood T cell repertoires in COVID-19. Assay used: immunoSEQ multiplex PCR; TCRdb lists only in-frame clones, some missing. The repertoire has 150,000 to 200,000 clones, 75% to 90% of them found once; the top ten carry less than 7%. The sequenced material came from peripheral blood. The receptors originated from a man between 60 and 70 years old with acute or convalescent COVID-19. The CDR3 runs from the conserved cysteine through the conserved F or W. A D gene is named only where the DNA matches it firmly. Not every row has a clone size; where given, it reads once, few, many or a size class.

v_gene: TRBV28
d_gene: TRBD1
j_gene: TRBJ1-1
abundance: NA
CDR3nt: TGTGCCAGCAGTTTGGTAGGACAGGGAGGGGTTGCTTTCTTT
CDR3aa: CASSLVGQGGVAFF

v_gene: TRBV6-5
d_gene: NA
j_gene: TRBJ1-1
abundance: few
CDR3nt: TGTGCCAGCGGAATCGGACGGGGTTTGAGGACTGAAGCTTTCTTT
CDR3aa: CASGIGRGLRTEAFF

v_gene: TRBV13
d_gene: NA
j_gene: TRBJ1-5
abundance: NA
CDR3nt: TGTGCCAGCAGCTTGGGAGGGCCGGATCAGCCCCAGCATTTT
CDR3aa: CASSLGGPDQPQHF

v_gene: TRBV18
d_gene: NA
j_gene: TRBJ1-1
abundance: NA
CDR3nt: TGTGCCAGCTCACCAGCACGAGAGAACACTGAAGCTTTCTTT
CDR3aa: CASSPARENTEAFF

v_gene: TRBV19
d_gene: TRBD1
j_gene: TRBJ1-2
abundance: NA
CDR3nt: TGTGCCAGTAGTCCGCGGACAGGCGATTACTCCTATGGCTACACCTTC
CDR3aa: CASSPRTGDYSYGYTF

v_gene: TRBV6-5
d_gene: TRBD2
j_gene: TRBJ2-1
abundance: few
CDR3nt: TGTGCCAGCAGTTACCGGCCAGCGGGAGAGCAGTTCTTC
CDR3aa: CASSYRPAGEQFF

v_gene: TRBV5-6
d_gene: NA
j_gene: TRBJ1-1
abundance: NA
CDR3nt: TGTGCCAGCAGCTGGGGGAGGGGGTTGCTCACTGAAGCTTTCTTT
CDR3aa: CASSWGRGLLTEAFF

v_gene: TRBV11-2
d_gene: NA
j_gene: TRBJ1-2
abundance: NA
CDR3nt: TGTGCCAGCAGCTTATCCGCAGGGATTAACTATGGCTACACCTTC
CDR3aa: CASSLSAGINYGYTF

v_gene: TRBV27
d_gene: NA
j_gene: TRBJ1-1
abundance: NA
CDR3nt: TGTGCCAGCAGTCCATCGACAAGAACGAAAGCTTTCTTT
CDR3aa: CASSPSTRTKAFF

v_gene: TRBV11-2
d_gene: NA
j_gene: TRBJ2-1
abundance: few
CDR3nt: TGTGCCAGCAGCTTAGCAGGACTACTAAATGAGCAGTTCTTC
CDR3aa: CASSLAGLLNEQFF

v_gene: TRBV9
d_gene: TRBD1
j_gene: TRBJ2-6
abundance: NA
CDR3nt: TGTGCCAGCGGGACAGAAAACTCTGGGGCCAACGTCCTGACTTTC
CDR3aa: CASGTENSGANVLTF

v_gene: TRBV7-3
d_gene: TRBD2
j_gene: TRBJ2-1
abundance: NA
CDR3nt: TGTGCCAGCAGCTTAACAAGGACTAGCGGGCAAAGAAATGAGCAGTTCTTC
CDR3aa: CASSLTRTSGQRNEQFF

v_gene: TRBV5-4
d_gene: NA
j_gene: TRBJ2-1
abundance: NA
CDR3nt: TGTGCCAGCACCAGTACGAGGGAGAACAATGAGCAGTTCTTC
CDR3aa: CASTSTRENNEQFF

v_gene: TRBV5-5
d_gene: NA
j_gene: TRBJ1-6
abundance: once
CDR3nt: TGTGCCAGCAGCTTGGGCTGGGGGCAAGGTTCACCCCTCCACTTT
CDR3aa: CASSLGWGQGSPLHF

v_gene: TRBV4-2
d_gene: NA
j_gene: TRBJ1-2
abundance: few
CDR3nt: TGTGCCAGCAGCCGTTCATGGAGCTATGGCTACACCTTC
CDR3aa: CASSRSWSYGYTF

v_gene: TRBV3-1/TRBV3-2
d_gene: NA
j_gene: TRBJ1-2
abundance: NA
CDR3nt: TGTGCCAGCAGCCTGGACAGATATGGCTACACCTTC
CDR3aa: CASSLDRYGYTF

v_gene: TRBV9
d_gene: TRBD1
j_gene: TRBJ1-1
abundance: few
CDR3nt: TGTGCCAGCAGCCCAGGGGGTAGGACAGGGACTATGATGAACACTGAAGCTTTCTTT
CDR3aa: CASSPGGRTGTMMNTEAFF

v_gene: TRBV3-1/TRBV3-2
d_gene: NA
j_gene: TRBJ1-1
abundance: NA
CDR3nt: TGTGCCAGCAGCCAAGTCCAGGAAGAAGCTTTCTTT
CDR3aa: CASSQVQEEAFF

v_gene: TRBV15
d_gene: NA
j_gene: TRBJ2-3
abundance: NA
CDR3nt: TGTGCCACCAGCGACCGCGGTACCCCCACAGATACGCAGTATTTT
CDR3aa: CATSDRGTPTDTQYF

v_gene: TRBV5-1
d_gene: TRBD2
j_gene: TRBJ2-7
abundance: NA
CDR3nt: TGCGCCAGCAGCCCCGGGGGGTCCCCCTCCTACGAGCAGTACTTC
CDR3aa: CASSPGGSPSYEQYF

v_gene: TRBV2
d_gene: TRBD2
j_gene: TRBJ2-7
abundance: NA
CDR3nt: TGTGCCAGCAGTCTTGGACTAGCGGGAGGTTACGAGCAGTACTTC
CDR3aa: CASSLGLAGGYEQYF

v_gene: TRBV21-1
d_gene: NA
j_gene: TRBJ2-7
abundance: NA
CDR3nt: TGTGCCAGCAGCAAAGGGGTAGGGACAGTCCTCTCCTACGAGCAGTACTTC
CDR3aa: CASSKGVGTVLSYEQYF

v_gene: TRBV27
d_gene: NA
j_gene: TRBJ1-6
abundance: NA
CDR3nt: TGTGCCAGCAGTTTATTACAGGACGCAAATTCACCCCTCCACTTT
CDR3aa: CASSLLQDANSPLHF

v_gene: TRBV5-8
d_gene: NA
j_gene: TRBJ1-1
abundance: NA
CDR3nt: TGTGCCAGCAGCTTGTCCAGGGCCACTGAAGCTTTCTTT
CDR3aa: CASSLSRATEAFF

v_gene: TRBV7-9
d_gene: TRBD1
j_gene: TRBJ1-1
abundance: NA
CDR3nt: TGTGCCAGCAGCCCCCGGACAGGAGCGAACACTGAAGCTTTCTTT
CDR3aa: CASSPRTGANTEAFF

v_gene: TRBV4-3
d_gene: NA
j_gene: TRBJ1-6
abundance: NA
CDR3nt: TGCGCCAGCAGCCAAGCGAAGGGGGACTATAATTCACCCCTCCACTTT
CDR3aa: CASSQAKGDYNSPLHF

v_gene: TRBV5-1
d_gene: NA
j_gene: TRBJ1-5
abundance: NA
CDR3nt: TGCGCCAGCAGCCCCACACCTTATAGCAATCAGCCCCAGCATTTT
CDR3aa: CASSPTPYSNQPQHF

v_gene: TRBV7-3
d_gene: NA
j_gene: TRBJ2-7
abundance: NA
CDR3nt: TGTGCCAGCAGCCGAACTCAGGGGAACGAGCAGTACTTC
CDR3aa: CASSRTQGNEQYF

v_gene: TRBV9
d_gene: NA
j_gene: TRBJ1-5
abundance: NA
CDR3nt: TGTGCCAGCGGGGGGGGATTCAATCAGCCCCAGCATTTT
CDR3aa: CASGGGFNQPQHF

v_gene: TRBV7-7
d_gene: TRBD1
j_gene: TRBJ2-3
abundance: NA
CDR3nt: TGTGCTAGCAGCTTAGTGACCGGGACAGGGTGCACAGATACGCAGTATTTT
CDR3aa: CASSLVTGTGCTDTQYF

v_gene: TRBV7-8
d_gene: NA
j_gene: TRBJ1-2
abundance: many
CDR3nt: TGTGCCAGCAGCTTATCCACTCCCTATGGCTACACCTTC
CDR3aa: CASSLSTPYGYTF

v_gene: TRBV6-5
d_gene: TRBD1
j_gene: TRBJ2-7
abundance: NA
CDR3nt: TGTGCCAGCAGAGGGACAGGGGGCCCCTACGAGCAGTACTTC
CDR3aa: CASRGTGGPYEQYF

v_gene: TRBV20-1
d_gene: NA
j_gene: TRBJ1-2
abundance: NA
CDR3nt: TGCAGTGTAGCCCTCGATGGCTACACCTTC
CDR3aa: CSVALDGYTF

v_gene: TRBV15
d_gene: NA
j_gene: TRBJ2-7
abundance: NA
CDR3nt: TGTGCCACCAGCAGAGATAAGCGTACGGAGGAGCAGTACTTC
CDR3aa: CATSRDKRTEEQYF

v_gene: TRBV7-9
d_gene: TRBD1
j_gene: TRBJ2-1
abundance: NA
CDR3nt: TGTGCCAGCAGCTGGGGACAGAATAACAATGAGCAGTTCTTC
CDR3aa: CASSWGQNNNEQFF

v_gene: TRBV10-2
d_gene: NA
j_gene: TRBJ1-6
abundance: NA
CDR3nt: TGCGCCAGCAGGGATGGGACATTGATTTCACCCCTCCACTTT
CDR3aa: CASRDGTLISPLHF

v_gene: TRBV2
d_gene: TRBD1
j_gene: TRBJ1-5
abundance: NA
CDR3nt: TGTGCCAGCAGTCTTATTGGGACAGGCAACAATCAGCCCCAGCATTTT
CDR3aa: CASSLIGTGNNQPQHF

v_gene: TRBV12-5
d_gene: TRBD1
j_gene: TRBJ2-7
abundance: NA
CDR3nt: TGTGCTAGTGGTTTGAAACTGACCGGGACAGACTCCTACGAGCAGTACTTC
CDR3aa: CASGLKLTGTDSYEQYF